This T cell receptor beta chain was recorded in a study of control samples from healthy donors and cancer patients. Assay used: immunoSEQ multiplex PCR; TCRdb lists only in-frame clones, some missing. The profile shows about 95,000 clones, about nine tenths of them singletons. V was shortened by 0 bases and J by 0 bases, with 5 bases between the two germline ends. Germline V gives CDR1 SGHAT, CDR2 FQNNGV. The CDR3 is 14 residues long. The receptor's source is a woman younger than 45 in good health. The genes are TRBV11-2 and TRBJ1-1, with D possibly matching TRBD1 (5 bases). The source material was blood. The CDR3 sequence is CASSLDRVNTEAFF. CDR3 coding DNA: TGTGCCAGCAGCTTAGACAGGGTGAACACTGAAGCTTTCTTT.